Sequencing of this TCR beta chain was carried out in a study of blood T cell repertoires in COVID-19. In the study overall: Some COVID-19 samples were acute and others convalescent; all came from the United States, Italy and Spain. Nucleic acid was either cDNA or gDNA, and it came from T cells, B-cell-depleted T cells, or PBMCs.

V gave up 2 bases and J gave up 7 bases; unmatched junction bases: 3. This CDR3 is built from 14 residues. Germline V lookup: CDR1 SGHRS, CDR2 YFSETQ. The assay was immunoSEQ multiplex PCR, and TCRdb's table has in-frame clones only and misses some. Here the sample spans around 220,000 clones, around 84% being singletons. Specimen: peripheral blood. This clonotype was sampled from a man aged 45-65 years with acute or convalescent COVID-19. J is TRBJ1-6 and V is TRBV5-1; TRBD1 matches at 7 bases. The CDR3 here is CASSLQGSNSPLHF. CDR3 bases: TGCGCCAGCAGCTTACAGGGGAGCAATTCACCCCTCCACTTT. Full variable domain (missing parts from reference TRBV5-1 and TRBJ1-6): KAGVTQTPRYLIKTRGQQVTLSCSPISGHRSVSWYQQTPGQGLQFLFEYFSETQRNKGNFPGRFSGRQFSNSRSEMNVSTLELGDSALYLCASSLQGSNSPLHFGNGTRLTVT.